This T cell receptor beta chain was observed in a study of cytomegalovirus exposure and HLA in healthy donors (dated 2017 in TCRdb). Turning to the overall study: An earlier analysis of around 600 of the donors reported more than 250 Gb of sequence data and roughly 110 million unique TCR beta sequences from 150 million to 200 million T cells. The study used immunosequencing to profile the T cell repertoires of hundreds of subjects and linked those repertoires to cytomegalovirus serostatus. The study aimed to test whether signatures of past pathogen exposure could be identified by cataloging public T cell receptors. High-throughput TCR immunosequencing, statistical association of individual TCRs with disease status, and machine learning were combined to predict cytomegalovirus infection status. Donor age, sex, ethnicity and CMV serostatus were compiled together with the repertoire data. In a later genetic analysis, genome-wide SNP genotypes for about 65% of the 666 donors were used, and that subset was treated as a discovery cohort. Of the 350 to 450 genotyped donors, roughly 76% were placed in the genetic ancestry cluster associated with self-reported Caucasian donors. Both class I and class II loci were covered by HLA typing, at four-digit resolution. Rather than drawing on any new phenotypic data, the later analysis identified candidate immune exposures from TCR beta sequences and the way those sequences occurred across donors. Every repertoire in the discovery cohort had been generated on one and the same sequencing platform. Among several hundred genotyped donors of the cohort, an average of around 240,000 unique TCR beta nucleotide sequences was sequenced per donor, of which 15% to 20% were non-productive. Roughly 300 gigabases of sequencing data and approximately 85 million unique TCR sequences were included in an early release covering about 600 HLA-typed donors. A later analysis re-analyzed previously published TCR beta repertoires from roughly 690 donors and added high-resolution HLA genotyping to study TCR occurrence patterns. About five DR-DQ haplotypes were treated as single units for association and clustering because of strong linkage in the cohort. An earlier analysis of 500 to 650 of the donors applied high-throughput TCR beta sequencing to assess whether each TCR beta V gene segment acted as functional or pseudogenic. The number of typed donors differed by locus: roughly 629-630 for A, B, C, DRB1 and DQB1; approximately 540 for DQA1; 606 for DPA1; and roughly 470 for DPB1. Along with the approximately 620-subject first cohort, a separate validation cohort of about 110 different subjects was used.

In total, around 600 healthy bone marrow donors made up the cohort. At the time of sampling, all cohort members were nominally healthy, though unrecorded immune exposures were likely present. The donor was CMV seropositive and was included in the group of 250 to 350 seropositive cohort members. A peripheral blood sample was collected from each donor, and TCR beta sequencing was performed on peripheral blood mononuclear cells. Genomic DNA extraction from the blood cell samples was performed with the Qiagen DNeasy Blood Extraction Kit. As regards this clone: Its antigen target is currently unknown. No clone much larger than this one lies a single base away; base qualities are absent.

The library relied on the immunoSEQ multiplex PCR assay. For the multiplex PCR, a mixture combining 60 forward primers for TCR Vbeta segments and 13 reverse primers for TCR Jbeta segments was used. A multiplex PCR assay on genomic DNA amplified the CDR3 region of rearranged TCR beta genes. The amplified TCR beta libraries were sequenced on the Illumina HiSeq System as 87-base-pair reads. Per the source publication's procedure: A later analysis tallied roughly 80 million unique TCR beta chains across the 660 or so repertoires, and some 12 million of those chains were shared by two or more donors. A nearest-neighbor algorithm error-corrected the raw reads and collapsed the reads into unique sequences, merging closely related sequences to remove PCR and sequencing errors. To assign V, D and J gene segments, CDR3 sequences were aligned to IMGT reference sequences. For a sequence to be retained, a match of at least six nucleotides was required to both a V gene segment and a J gene segment. A rearrangement counted as productive if the CDR3 had no stop codons and remained in frame with V and J, and every other rearrangement counted as non-productive. Following IMGT convention, CDR3 was defined as the stretch from the second conserved V-encoded cysteine to the conserved J-encoded phenylalanine. Sequences without an unambiguous match to a single V gene segment were excluded from the earlier analysis of over 500 of the donors. In an earlier analysis of almost 600 of the donors, a V segment was called functional when productive rearrangements were above 56.7%, and segregating when the standard deviation between donors exceeded 5%. A statistical classification framework was built to diagnose cytomegalovirus status from the catalog of TCR beta chain sequences. A later analysis assigned V and J genes by comparing TCR nucleotide sequences with IMGT/GENE-DB human TR gene sequences. The TCRdist pipeline was used in a later analysis to assign CDR3 sequences and most-parsimonious VDJ recombination scenarios. In a later analysis, each TCR beta chain was defined by its CDR3 amino acid sequence together with its V-gene family, and reads without a unique V-gene family were excluded. In a later analysis, a few hundred highly shared, low-generation-probability nucleotide sequences were removed to address suspected cross-contamination and a sequencing artifact. In a later analysis, a clonal expansion index for each public chain was calculated from normalized within-repertoire ranks of inferred template counts. Generation probabilities in a later analysis came from a VDJ recombination model fitted to out-of-frame rearrangements, and those results were checked against IGoR. In a later analysis, TCR-TCR, TCR-HLA and TCR-CMV co-occurrence was scored with hypergeometric tests, and a repertoire-size bias correction was applied to TCR pairs. A later analysis estimated false discovery rates by permuting HLA or CMV assignments 20 times. In a later analysis, co-occurring TCRs were grouped using DBSCAN, with TCRdist sequence similarity added in when clustering inside HLA-allele-positive subsets. Co-occurrence clustering excluded repertoires with fewer than 30,000 or more than 120,000 public chains, plus five with anomalous nucleotide sharing. In TCRdb, the immuneACCESS table is reduced to in-frame sequences with V and J assigned. These tables do not hold every clone; where another copy was compared, an unresolved V gene accounts for under half, and the others remain unexplained. V, J and clone size were drawn from that table, and D and trimming were deduced from the DNA. This sample has some 150,000 clones in its table, and roughly 82% of those were observed once. Approximately 12% of the sample is in the top ten clones.

Points the paper makes about the study in general: Broadly in line with IMGT annotations, most TCR beta V segments showed up in productive rearrangements about 87% or about 30% of the time in an earlier analysis of several hundred of the donors. While some public TCRs were present in many individuals, most TCR sequences turned up only very rarely across donors. When HLA alleles, especially DR and DQ, strongly co-occurred, attributing TCR associations to individual alleles was difficult. Three of the identified cytomegalovirus-associated TCR beta chains were confirmed in vitro to be specific for cytomegalovirus antigens. According to the authors, the approach could potentially be generalized to other disease states and immunological phenotypes. Correlated functional status among segregating V segments might be attributable to linkage disequilibrium, but an unknown experimental factor could not be ruled out. The sequencing pipeline was judged likely to have produced a cluster of highly shared sequence variants as a technical artifact. The classifier was reported to diagnose cytomegalovirus status with high specificity and sensitivity in both the original cohort and the validation cohort. In a later analysis, most CMV-associated TCR beta chains were found to appear HLA-restricted, with HLA associations seemingly driven largely by CMV exposure. A further reported finding was that TCR beta sequences accurately predicted the HLA-A and HLA-B alleles for most subjects in the first cohort. A total of about 180 TCR beta chains were listed by the study as associated with cytomegalovirus. A later analysis associated 16,951 TCR beta sequences with specific HLA alleles at a false discovery rate of 0.05. V-gene and J-gene trimming of TCR beta chains was associated with a missense DCLRE1C variant in a later genetic analysis, and the association was replicated in an independent cohort. This cohort had only TCR beta chains sequenced, and the lack of alpha or paired-chain data limited which features could be detected. In a later analysis, HLA-associated TCR beta chains were found to be more clonally expanded and to have lower generation probabilities than equally common non-associated chains. The earlier analysis of some 560 of the donors excluded seventeen rarely observed V segments, including chromosome 9 orphons, because counts were too low. A later analysis reported that several top co-occurrence clusters appeared linked to parvovirus B19, influenza, CMV and Epstein-Barr virus. Roughly uniform sequencing depth across donors was assumed in presence/absence analyses, although this assumption may not hold. A later genetic analysis reported fewer N-insertions in productive TCRs among donors in an Asian-associated ancestry cluster than the roughly 620-donor mean. A later analysis found that TCR association rates varied across HLA loci, with DRB1 alleles showing the most associated TCRs and HLA-C alleles the fewest. The only immune exposure information available for the cohort was CMV serostatus. Because HLA typing was missing for some donors at each locus, association tests included only the typed subset.

Material for sequencing was PBMCs. This TCR was sampled from a man over 45 in good health and CMV-seropositive.

In nucleotides, the sequence is TGTGCCTGGAGCACAGGGGCCCAAGGTACCCAGTACTTC. It translates as CAWSTGAQGTQYF. The chain is made from TRBV30 and TRBJ2-5, and 7 junction bases match TRBD1. Germline trimming amounts to 3 bases on V and 8 bases on J, with 9 as the count of junction bases outside the gene matches. Measured from the cysteine to the phenylalanine, the CDR3 is 13 residues long. The CDR3 DNA has 39 bases and is translated from base 1. CDR1 and CDR2 are drawn from the germline V gene (reference sequence): GTSNPN, SVGIG.